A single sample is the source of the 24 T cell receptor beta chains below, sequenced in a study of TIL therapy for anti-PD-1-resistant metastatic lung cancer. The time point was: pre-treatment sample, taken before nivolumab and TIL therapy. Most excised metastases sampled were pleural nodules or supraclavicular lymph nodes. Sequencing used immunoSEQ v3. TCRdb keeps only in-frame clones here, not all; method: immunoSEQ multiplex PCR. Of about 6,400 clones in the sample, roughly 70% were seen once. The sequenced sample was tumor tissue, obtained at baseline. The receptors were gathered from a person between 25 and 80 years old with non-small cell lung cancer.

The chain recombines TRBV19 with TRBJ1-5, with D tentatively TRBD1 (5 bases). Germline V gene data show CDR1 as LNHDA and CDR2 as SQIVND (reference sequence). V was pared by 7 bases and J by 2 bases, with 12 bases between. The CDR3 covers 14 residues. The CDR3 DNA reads TGTGCCAGTACCCCCGCGGGGGGCAATCAGCCCCAGCATTTT. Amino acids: CASTPAGGNQPQHF.

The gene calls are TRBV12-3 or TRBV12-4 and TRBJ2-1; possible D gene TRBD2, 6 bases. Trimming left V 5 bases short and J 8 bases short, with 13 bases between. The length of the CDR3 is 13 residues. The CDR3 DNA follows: TGTGCCAGCAGTCGCGGGGACTGGGATGAGCAGTTCTTC. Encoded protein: CASSRGDWDEQFF.

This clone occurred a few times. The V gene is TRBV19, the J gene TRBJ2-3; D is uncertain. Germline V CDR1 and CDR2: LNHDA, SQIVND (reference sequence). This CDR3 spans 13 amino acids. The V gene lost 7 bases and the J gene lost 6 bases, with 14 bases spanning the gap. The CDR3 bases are TGTGCCAGTATGAAGGGCCTCGGGGATACGCAGTATTTT. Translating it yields CASMKGLGDTQYF.

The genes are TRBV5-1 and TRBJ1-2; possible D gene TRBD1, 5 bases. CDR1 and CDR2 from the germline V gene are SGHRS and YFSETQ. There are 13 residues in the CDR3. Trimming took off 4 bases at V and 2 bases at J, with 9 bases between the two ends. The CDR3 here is CASSDGTNYGYTF. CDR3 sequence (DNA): TGCGCCAGCAGCGACGGGACCAACTATGGCTACACCTTC.

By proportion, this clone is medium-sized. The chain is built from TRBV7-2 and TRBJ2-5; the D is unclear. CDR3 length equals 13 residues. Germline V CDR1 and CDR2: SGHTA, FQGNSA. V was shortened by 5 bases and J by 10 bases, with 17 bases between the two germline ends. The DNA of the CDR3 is TGTGCCAGCAGCCAAGAACCGGTGAAGGGCCAGTACTTC. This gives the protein CASSQEPVKGQYF.

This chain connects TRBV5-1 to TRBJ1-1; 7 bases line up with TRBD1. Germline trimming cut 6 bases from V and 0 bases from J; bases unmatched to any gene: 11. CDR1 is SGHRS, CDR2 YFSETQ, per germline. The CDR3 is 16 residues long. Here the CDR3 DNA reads TGCGCCAGCACCTTTAGGGACAGCTCAATGAACACTGAAGCTTTCTTT. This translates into CASTFRDSSMNTEAFF.

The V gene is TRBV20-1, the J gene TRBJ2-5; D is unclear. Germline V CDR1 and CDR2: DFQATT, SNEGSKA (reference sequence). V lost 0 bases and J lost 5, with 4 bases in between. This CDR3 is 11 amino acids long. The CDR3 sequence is CSARDVETQYF. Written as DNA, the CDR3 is TGCAGTGCTAGAGATGTCGAGACCCAGTACTTC.

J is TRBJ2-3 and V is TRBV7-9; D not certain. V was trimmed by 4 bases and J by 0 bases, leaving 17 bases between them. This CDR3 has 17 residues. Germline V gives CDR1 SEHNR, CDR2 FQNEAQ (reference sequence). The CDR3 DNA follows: TGTGCCAGCAGCTCACCTGGCTCGCGTGCTAGCACAGATACGCAGTATTTT. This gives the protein CASSSPGSRASTDTQYF.

In DNA form, the CDR3 reads TGCAGTGCTAGAGAGTACAATGAGCAGTTCTTC. Amino acid sequence: CSAREYNEQFF. V usage is TRBV20-1 and J usage is TRBJ2-1; no clear D. Between the trimmed V and J ends, which lost 0 bases and 4 bases, there was a span of 1 base. Per germline, CDR1 DFQATT and CDR2 SNEGSKA (reference sequence). The CDR3 loop spans 11 amino acids.

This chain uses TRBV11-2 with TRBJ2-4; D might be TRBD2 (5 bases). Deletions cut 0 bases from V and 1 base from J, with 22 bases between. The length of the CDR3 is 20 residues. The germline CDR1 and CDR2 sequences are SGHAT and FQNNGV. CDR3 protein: CASSLDSETPTNYAKNIQYF. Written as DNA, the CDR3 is TGTGCCAGCAGCTTAGATAGCGAGACCCCCACCAACTATGCCAAAAACATTCAGTACTTC.

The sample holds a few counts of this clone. CDR3 nucleotides: TGTGCCAGCAGCCTCGGACAGGGGAAGGATAACTATGGCTACACCTTC. It translates to CASSLGQGKDNYGYTF. This chain connects TRBV9 to TRBJ1-2; TRBD1 aligns across 9 bases. This CDR3 contains 16 residues. The germline gives CDR1 SGDLS, CDR2 YYNGEE. Unmatched junction bases numbered 8, after V lost 4 bases and J lost 1 base.

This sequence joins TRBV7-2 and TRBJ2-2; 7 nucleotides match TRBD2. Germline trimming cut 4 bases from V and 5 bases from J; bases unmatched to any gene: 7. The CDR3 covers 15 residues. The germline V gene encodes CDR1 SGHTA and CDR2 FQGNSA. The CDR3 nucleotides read TGTGCCAGCAGCTGGGGGGGGGAGGGGACCGGGGAGCTGTTTTTT. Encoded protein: CASSWGGEGTGELFF.

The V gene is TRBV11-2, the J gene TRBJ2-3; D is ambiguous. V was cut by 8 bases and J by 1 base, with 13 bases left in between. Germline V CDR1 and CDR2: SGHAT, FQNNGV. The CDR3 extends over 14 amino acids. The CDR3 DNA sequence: TGTGCCAGCTCCCTTCAGATAGGCACAGATACGCAGTATTTT. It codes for CASSLQIGTDTQYF. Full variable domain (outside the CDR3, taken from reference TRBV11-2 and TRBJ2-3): EAGVAQSPRYKIIEKRQSVAFWCNPISGHATLYWYQQILGQGPKLLIQFQNNGVVDDSQLPKDRFSAERLKGVDSTLKIQPAKLEDSAVYLCASSLQIGTDTQYFGPGTRLTVL.

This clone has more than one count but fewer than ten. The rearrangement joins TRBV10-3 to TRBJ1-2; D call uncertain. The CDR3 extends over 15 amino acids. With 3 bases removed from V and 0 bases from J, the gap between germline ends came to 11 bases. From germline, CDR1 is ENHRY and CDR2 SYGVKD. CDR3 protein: CAISDSGLANYGYTF. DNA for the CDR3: TGTGCCATCAGTGATTCGGGTCTTGCTAACTATGGCTACACCTTC.

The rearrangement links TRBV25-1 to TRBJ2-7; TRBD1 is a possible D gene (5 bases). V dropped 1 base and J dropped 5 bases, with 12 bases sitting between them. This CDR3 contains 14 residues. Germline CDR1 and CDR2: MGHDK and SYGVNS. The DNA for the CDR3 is TGTGCCAGCAGTGAATGGGGCGAAGGCCACGAGCAGTACTTC. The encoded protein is CASSEWGEGHEQYF.

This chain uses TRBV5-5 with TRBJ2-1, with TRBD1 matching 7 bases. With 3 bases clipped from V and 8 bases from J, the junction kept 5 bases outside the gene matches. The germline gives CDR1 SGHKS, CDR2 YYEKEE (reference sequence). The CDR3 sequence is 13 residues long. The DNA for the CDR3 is TGTGCCAGCAGCTCAGGGGGTCGGGATGAGCAGTTCTTC. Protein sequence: CASSSGGRDEQFF.

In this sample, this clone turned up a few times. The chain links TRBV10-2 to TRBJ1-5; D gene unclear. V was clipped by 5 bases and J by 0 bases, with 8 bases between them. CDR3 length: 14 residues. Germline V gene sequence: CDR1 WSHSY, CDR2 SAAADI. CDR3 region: CASSLDGSNQPQHF. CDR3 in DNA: TGCGCCAGCAGTTTGGACGGTAGCAATCAGCCCCAGCATTTT.

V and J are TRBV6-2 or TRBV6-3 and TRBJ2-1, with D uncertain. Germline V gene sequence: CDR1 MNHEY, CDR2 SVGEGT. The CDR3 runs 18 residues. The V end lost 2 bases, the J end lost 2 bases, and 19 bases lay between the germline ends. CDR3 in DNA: TGTGCCAGCAGTTACGGACCAGCAACGCTCCGAGCCTACAATGAGCAGTTCTTC. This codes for CASSYGPATLRAYNEQFF.

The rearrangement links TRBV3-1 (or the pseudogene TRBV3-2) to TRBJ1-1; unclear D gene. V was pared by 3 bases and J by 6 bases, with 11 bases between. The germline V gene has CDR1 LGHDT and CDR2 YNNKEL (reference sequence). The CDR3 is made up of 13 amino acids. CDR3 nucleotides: TGTGCCAGCAGCCACCAGGCCCAGGCTGAAGCTTTCTTT. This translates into CASSHQAQAEAFF.

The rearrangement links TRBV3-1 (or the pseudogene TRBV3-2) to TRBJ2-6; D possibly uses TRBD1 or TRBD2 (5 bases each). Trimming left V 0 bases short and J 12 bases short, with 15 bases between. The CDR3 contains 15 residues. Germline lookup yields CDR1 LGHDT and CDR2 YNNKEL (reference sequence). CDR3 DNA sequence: TGTGCCAGCAGCCAAGAGGGGGTCCCAGCTCGCGTCCTGACTTTC. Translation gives CASSQEGVPARVLTF.

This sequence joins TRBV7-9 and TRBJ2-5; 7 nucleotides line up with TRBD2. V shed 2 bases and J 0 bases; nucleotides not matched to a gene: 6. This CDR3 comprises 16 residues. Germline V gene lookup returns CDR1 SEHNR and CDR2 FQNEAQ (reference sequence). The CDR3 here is CASSLFGREYQETQYF. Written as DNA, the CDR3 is TGTGCCAGCAGCTTATTTGGGAGGGAGTACCAAGAGACCCAGTACTTC.

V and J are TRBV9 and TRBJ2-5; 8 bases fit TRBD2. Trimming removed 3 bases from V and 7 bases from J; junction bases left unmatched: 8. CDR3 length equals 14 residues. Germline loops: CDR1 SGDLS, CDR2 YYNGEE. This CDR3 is CASSDQLAAGTQYF. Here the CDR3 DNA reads TGTGCCAGCAGCGACCAACTAGCGGCAGGGACCCAGTACTTC.

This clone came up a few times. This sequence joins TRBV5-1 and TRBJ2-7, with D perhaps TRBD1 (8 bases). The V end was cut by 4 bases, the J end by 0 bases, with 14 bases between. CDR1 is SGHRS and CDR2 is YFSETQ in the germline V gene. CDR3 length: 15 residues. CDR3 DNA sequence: TGCGCCAGCAGCCAGCGGGACAGGCACTCCTACGAGCAGTACTTC. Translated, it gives CASSQRDRHSYEQYF.

The CDR3 here is CASSQVPGNTIYF. The CDR3 region has the DNA TGCGCCAGCAGCCAAGTGCCTGGAAACACCATATATTTT. V gene TRBV4-3 combines with J gene TRBJ1-3; D not certain. The V and J ends lost 1 base and 2 bases respectively, with 3 bases between them. The CDR3 extends over 13 amino acids. Germline V gene data show CDR1 as LGHNA and CDR2 as YSLEER.